The rows below give T cell receptor beta chains drawn from one sample of a study of T cell changes during pregnancy in multiple sclerosis. This table comes from immunoSEQ multiplex PCR, and its TCRdb copy is limited to in-frame clones, with some not included. The sample includes about 110,000 clones, more than 85% of them seen just once. The sample was peripheral blood, taken in the third trimester of pregnancy. The source is a female donor with multiple sclerosis, enrolled in a pregnancy study. Each CDR3 is given with its conserved first and last residue. The D gene is left open where the match is weak. Only part of the rows carry a size: once, few, many, or a class if the clone is expanded.

clone_size d_call j_call v_call cdr3_aa cdr3_nt
NA TRBD2 TRBJ2-1 TRBV5-1 CASSPGLAWNEQFF TGCGCCAGCAGCCCCGGACTAGCCTGGAATGAGCAGTTCTTC
once TRBD1 TRBJ1-1 TRBV29-1 CSVRQGAEAFF TGCAGCGTTAGACAGGGGGCTGAAGCTTTCTTT
few NA TRBJ1-2 TRBV11-1 CASSLPPGRGSNYGYTF TGTGCCAGCAGCTTGCCCCCCGGCAGGGGCTCTAACTATGGCTACACCTTC
NA TRBD2 TRBJ2-1 TRBV10-3 CAISDLGLAGNNEQFF TGTGCCATCAGTGACTTGGGACTAGCGGGAAATAATGAGCAGTTCTTC
NA NA TRBJ1-2 TRBV9 CASSEDGGYGYTF TGTGCCAGCAGCGAGGACGGAGGCTATGGCTACACCTTC
NA NA TRBJ2-5 TRBV5-1 CASSLGSQETQYF TGCGCCAGCAGCTTGGGCAGTCAAGAGACCCAGTACTTC
NA TRBD1 TRBJ1-2 TRBV14 CASSDDRGSNYGYTF TGTGCCAGCAGCGACGACAGGGGGTCTAACTATGGCTACACCTTC
NA TRBD2 TRBJ2-7 TRBV6-1 CASSELAGWGTYEQYF TGTGCCAGCAGTGAGTTAGCGGGATGGGGAACCTACGAGCAGTACTTC
NA NA TRBJ2-7 TRBV4-1 CASSQSPSSYEQYF TGCGCCAGCAGCCAATCACCGAGCTCCTACGAGCAGTACTTC
NA NA TRBJ2-3 TRBV11-2 CASSLGHLTDTQYF TGTGCCAGCAGCTTAGGACACCTCACAGATACGCAGTATTTT
few TRBD1 TRBJ1-5 TRBV7-9 CASSVDRADQPQHF TGTGCCAGCAGCGTAGACAGGGCGGATCAGCCCCAGCATTTT
NA TRBD1 TRBJ1-1 TRBV19 CASSLGQGTEAFF TGTGCCAGTAGTTTGGGACAGGGGACTGAAGCTTTCTTT
NA NA TRBJ1-5 TRBV2 CASSGGQPQHF TGTGCCAGCAGTGGCGGTCAGCCCCAGCATTTT
NA NA TRBJ1-1 TRBV7-9 CASSLVLGGHAEAFF TGTGCCAGCAGCTTAGTTTTGGGGGGGCACGCTGAAGCTTTCTTT
NA TRBD1 TRBJ1-2 TRBV29-1 CSVVGTGGFRNYGYTF TGCAGCGTCGTCGGGACAGGGGGATTTCGTAACTATGGCTACACCTTC
NA TRBD2 TRBJ2-1 TRBV11-2 CASSPTSGRSLAYNEQFF TGTGCCAGCAGCCCGACTAGCGGGAGGTCCCTTGCGTACAATGAGCAGTTCTTC
NA NA TRBJ2-5 TRBV7-7 CASSPNGGGAGETQYF TGTGCCAGCAGCCCCAATGGGGGGGGCGCGGGAGAGACCCAGTACTTC
NA TRBD1 TRBJ1-2 TRBV29-1 CSVDRDSNLNYGYTF TGCAGCGTCGACCGGGACAGCAACCTGAACTATGGCTACACCTTC
NA TRBD2 TRBJ2-1 TRBV5-4 CASSPLAGGEVEQFF TGTGCCAGCAGCCCTCTAGCGGGAGGGGAGGTAGAGCAGTTCTTC